This T cell receptor (beta chain) derives from a study of T-cell reconstitution after alpha-beta-depleted transplantation in children. General observations from the study: As was reported, about two months after transplant, alpha-beta T cells came from several hundred expanded graft clones. A year had passed since transplant, and T-cell counts and diversity by then came mostly from newly produced T cells. The study traced high day-60 TCRbeta diversity in some patients to surviving recipient T cells and thymic progenitors.

The germline V and J ends were trimmed by 4 bases and 1 base, with 12 bases remaining between them. The CDR3 is 14 residues long. CDR1 GTSNPN and CDR2 SVGIG come from the germline V gene (reference sequence). Unique molecular identifiers were incorporated into the prepared TCRbeta library. TCRdb reprocessed the PCR reads with MiXCR, giving one entry per CDR3 protein. This sample has 490,000 or so distinct CDR3 sequences, with about 10% found just once. In this sample, this clonotype turned up many times. Antigen unknown. The sequenced sample was PBMCs, obtained before TCRalphabeta/CD19-depleted stem cell transplant. This chain uses TRBV30 with TRBJ2-3; D might be TRBD1 (6 bases). The sequence came from a child younger than 10 with inherited bone marrow failure, due to receive a stem cell transplant. CDR3 residues: CAWTQGSGTDTQYF. The DNA of the CDR3 is TGTGCCTGGACTCAGGGGTCTGGCACAGATACGCAGTATTTT.